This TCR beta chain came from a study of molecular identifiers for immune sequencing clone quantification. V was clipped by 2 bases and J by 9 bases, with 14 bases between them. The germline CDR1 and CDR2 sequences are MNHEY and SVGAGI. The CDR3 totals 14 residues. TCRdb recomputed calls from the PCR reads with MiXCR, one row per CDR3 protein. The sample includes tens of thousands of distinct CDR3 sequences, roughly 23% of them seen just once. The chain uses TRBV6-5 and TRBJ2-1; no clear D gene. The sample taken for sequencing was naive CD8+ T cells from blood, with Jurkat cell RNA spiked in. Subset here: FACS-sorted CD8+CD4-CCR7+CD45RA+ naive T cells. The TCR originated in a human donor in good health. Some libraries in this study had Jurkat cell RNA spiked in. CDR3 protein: CASSYLDSGLEQFF. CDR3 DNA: TGTGCCAGCAGTTACCTAGACTCCGGCCTTGAGCAGTTCTTC.